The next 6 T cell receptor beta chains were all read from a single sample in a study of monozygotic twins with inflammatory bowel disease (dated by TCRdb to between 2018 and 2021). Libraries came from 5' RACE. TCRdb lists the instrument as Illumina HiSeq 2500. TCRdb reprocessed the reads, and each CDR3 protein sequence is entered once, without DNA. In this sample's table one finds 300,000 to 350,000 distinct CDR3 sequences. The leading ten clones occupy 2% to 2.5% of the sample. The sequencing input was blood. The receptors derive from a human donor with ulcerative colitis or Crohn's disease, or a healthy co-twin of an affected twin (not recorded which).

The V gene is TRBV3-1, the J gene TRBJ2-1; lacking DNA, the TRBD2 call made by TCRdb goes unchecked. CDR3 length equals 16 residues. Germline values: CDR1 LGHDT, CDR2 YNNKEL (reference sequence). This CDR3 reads CASSHHGTSLLGEQFF.

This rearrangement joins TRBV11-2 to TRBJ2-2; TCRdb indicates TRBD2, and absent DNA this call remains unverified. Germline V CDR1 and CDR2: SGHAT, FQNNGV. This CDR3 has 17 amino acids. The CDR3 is CASSSIAGGVNTGELFF.

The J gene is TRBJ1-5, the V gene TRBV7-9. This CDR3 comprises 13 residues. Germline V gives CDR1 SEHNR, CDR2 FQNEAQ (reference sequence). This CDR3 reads CTSSFGSNQPQHF.

The CDR3: CSARSGSGAGTQYF. This chain joins TRBV20-1 and TRBJ2-3; the TCRdb D gene call, TRBD1, has no DNA to confirm it. Germline lookup yields CDR1 DFQATT and CDR2 SNEGSKA (reference sequence). This CDR3 contains 14 residues.

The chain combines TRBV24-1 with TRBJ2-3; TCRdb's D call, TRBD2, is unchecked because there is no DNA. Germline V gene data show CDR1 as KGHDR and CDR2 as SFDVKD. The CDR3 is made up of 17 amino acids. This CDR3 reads CATGDFEAGGLSDTQYF.

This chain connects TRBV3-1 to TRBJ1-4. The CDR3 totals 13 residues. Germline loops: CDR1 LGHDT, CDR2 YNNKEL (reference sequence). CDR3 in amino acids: CASSQRRDEKLFF.